What follows describes a single T cell receptor (beta chain). The record originates from a study of blood T cell repertoires in COVID-19. Across the whole study: PBMCs, B-cell-depleted T cells, or T cells provided the cDNA or gDNA that made up the material.

Assay used: immunoSEQ multiplex PCR; TCRdb lists only in-frame clones, some missing. The data show 100,000 to 150,000 clones, roughly four fifths seen once. Sequenced: peripheral blood. The origin of this receptor is a man in his sixties with acute or convalescent COVID-19.

The CDR3 DNA reads TGTGCCAGCAGTCAGGGGCAAGGGGGCTACACCTTC. The encoded protein is CASSQGQGGYTF. The V gene is TRBV6-2 or TRBV6-3, the J gene TRBJ1-2; maybe TRBD1 (6 bases). This CDR3 comprises 12 residues. In germline, CDR1 is MNHEY, CDR2 SVGEGT. V lost 5 bases to trimming and J lost 8 bases, with 12 bases between them.